This T cell receptor (beta chain) emerged from a study of blood T cells in healthy people across ages. V lost 6 bases and J lost 4; bases outside the gene matches: 11. The germline V gene encodes CDR1 MDHEN and CDR2 SYDVKM. The CDR3 covers 15 residues. A remark on this clonotype: Antigen unknown.

It was with a sample-barcoded 5' primer and a J-beta primer mix that a second PCR of about 7 to 12 cycles was run. TCRdb processed the 5' RACE reads anew with MiXCR; each CDR3 protein has one entry. Of fewer than 2,000,000 distinct CDR3 sequences listed, 34% are singletons. Study-wide findings and caveats: Age showed a roughly linear inverse relationship with TCR beta diversity per million T cells.

The TCR originated in a woman under 40 in good health. The chain recombines TRBV28 with TRBJ1-1; the match to TRBD1 covers 7 bases. Sequencing used blood. CDR3 DNA: TGTGCCAGCAGCCCGTTATTTTCAGGGGGCACTGAAGCTTTCTTT. Encoded protein: CASSPLFSGGTEAFF.